This T cell receptor (beta chain) derives from a study of blood T cell repertoires in COVID-19. Background on the study: PBMCs, B-cell-depleted T cells, or T cells provided the cDNA or gDNA that made up the material.

Germline CDR1 and CDR2: LNHDA and SQIVND (reference sequence). Trimming at V came to 5 bases and at J to 10 bases, leaving 6 bases not matched to a gene. The CDR3 runs to 14 residues. The protocol was immunoSEQ multiplex PCR, while the TCRdb copy is restricted to in-frame clones and leaves out a portion. The sample yields approximately 210,000 clones, around 90% seen once. This clone was counted a single time. The sample was PBMCs or T cells enriched from blood (not recorded which). The chain carries TRBV19 and TRBJ1-6; TRBD1 aligns across 9 bases. The TCR originated in a man under 40 in a cohort exposed to, infected with or recovered from COVID-19 (not recorded which). The CDR3 nucleotides are TGTGCCAGTAGTCCCACAGGGGGCGAATCACCCCTCCACTTT. It translates to CASSPTGGESPLHF.